The 30 T cell receptor beta chains below were found in one sample sequenced in a study of shared clonotypes between healthy human individuals. Libraries were prepared by immunoSEQ multiplex PCR; TCRdb keeps only in-frame clonotypes and omits some of them. The table records millions of clones, approximately 95% of them present only once. Sequencing was performed on naive CD4+ T cells from PBMCs. The subset was: CD45RA+ positively selected. The receptors stem from a man between 18 and 29 years old in good health. Some clones in this sample may be carry-over from other donors' samples.

V and J are TRBV15 and TRBJ2-7, with D possibly TRBD1 on 5 matching bases. The germline CDR1 and CDR2 sequences are LNHNV and YYDKDF (reference sequence). V lost 1 base, J lost 4 bases, and 14 bases lay in between. This CDR3 is built from 15 residues. CDR3 in amino acids: CATSRGYQGKYEQYF. The CDR3 bases are TGTGCCACCAGCAGAGGATACCAGGGAAAATACGAGCAGTACTTC.

The chain is built from TRBV6-1 and TRBJ2-6; D not certain. The V end lost 2 bases, the J end lost 4 bases, and 3 bases lay between the germline ends. CDR1 MNHNS and CDR2 SASEGT come from the germline V gene. The CDR3 contains 13 residues. In DNA form, the CDR3 reads TGTGCCAGCAGTGAATTGGGGGCCAACGTCCTGACTTTC. As protein: CASSELGANVLTF.

V is TRBV5-4 and J is TRBJ2-6; D remains unclear. The CDR3 totals 16 residues. The ends were cut back, 4 bases at V and 0 bases at J, with 11 bases in the middle. The V gene's germline CDR1 is SGHNT and CDR2 YYREEE (reference sequence). The CDR3 spells CASSTQVGSGANVLTF. The DNA for the CDR3 is TGTGCCAGCAGCACCCAGGTCGGCTCTGGGGCCAACGTCCTGACTTTC.

The chain uses TRBV11-2 and TRBJ2-5, with D tentatively TRBD1 (6 bases). The germline gives CDR1 SGHAT, CDR2 FQNNGV. V was shortened by 7 bases and J by 4 bases, with 13 bases between the two germline ends. This CDR3 has 13 amino acids. The CDR3 loop is CASTTDRLETQYF. DNA of the CDR3: TGTGCCAGCACCACGGACAGATTAGAGACCCAGTACTTC.

The V and J genes are TRBV5-1 and TRBJ2-5; TRBD1 matches at 7 bases. Germline CDR1 and CDR2: SGHRS and YFSETQ. Trimming at V came to 4 bases and at J to 1 base, leaving 7 bases not matched to a gene. This CDR3 is 15 amino acids long. As DNA, the CDR3 is TGCGCCAGCAGCCGGTACAGGGGATTCCAAGAGACCCAGTACTTC. It translates to CASSRYRGFQETQYF.

The rearrangement uses TRBV2 and TRBJ2-7; D remains ambiguous. The germline CDR1 and CDR2 sequences are SNHLY and FYNNEI. V lost 3 bases and J 3 bases, leaving 12 bases between the germline ends. The CDR3 spans 14 residues. CDR3 sequence: CASSEDGLVYEQYF. In DNA, the CDR3 is TGTGCCAGCAGTGAGGACGGGTTAGTCTACGAGCAGTACTTC. Filled out from reference TRBV2 and TRBJ2-7, the complete variable domain reads EPEVTQTPSHQVTQMGQEVILRCVPISNHLYFYWYRQILGQKVEFLVSFYNNEISEKSEIFDDQFSVERPDGSNFTLKIRSTKLEDSAMYFCASSEDGLVYEQYFGPGTRLTVT.

J is TRBJ2-5 and V is TRBV5-8; D perhaps matches TRBD1 (5 bases). Looked up from germline, CDR1 is SGHTS and CDR2 is YDEGEE. Trimming took off 1 base at V and 1 base at J, with 11 bases between the two ends. This CDR3 is 15 amino acids long. The CDR3 region is CASSLKLTAQETQYF. The CDR3 DNA follows: TGTGCCAGCAGCTTGAAGTTGACAGCCCAAGAGACCCAGTACTTC.

With respect to this clone: The same CDR3 can be traced to other DNA sequences in this sample. The chain recombines TRBV2 with TRBJ2-7, with D hard to call. Germline CDR1 and CDR2: SNHLY and FYNNEI. The CDR3 contains 11 residues. Trimming stripped 1 base from V and 5 bases from J, with 3 bases between. The DNA of the CDR3 is TGTGCCAGCAGTGAAGTGGACGAGCAGTACTTC. It yields the protein CASSEVDEQYF. The full variable domain, with the rest looked up from reference TRBV2 and TRBJ2-7, is EPEVTQTPSHQVTQMGQEVILRCVPISNHLYFYWYRQILGQKVEFLVSFYNNEISEKSEIFDDQFSVERPDGSNFTLKIRSTKLEDSAMYFCASSEVDEQYFGPGTRLTVT.

This clone was recorded once. The CDR3 region has the DNA TGTGCCAGCAGCCTACTAGCGGGCCCTACCTACGAGCAGTACTTC. Its translation is CASSLLAGPTYEQYF. V and J are TRBV11-1 and TRBJ2-7; 9 bases match TRBD2. The J segment lost 2 bases and the V segment lost 5 bases, leaving 7 bases of the junction unmatched. The CDR3 totals 15 residues. Germline lookup yields CDR1 SGHAT and CDR2 FQDESV (reference sequence).

V gene TRBV15 combines with J gene TRBJ1-1; tentatively, D is TRBD1 (5 bases). The V end lost 1 base, the J end lost 4 bases, and 16 bases lay between the germline ends. Germline V gene lookup returns CDR1 LNHNV and CDR2 YYDKDF (reference sequence). The CDR3 covers 16 residues. CDR3 residues: CATSRAKGSGPTEAFF. CDR3 DNA sequence: TGTGCCACCAGCAGAGCTAAGGGGTCCGGGCCCACTGAAGCTTTCTTT.

The chain couples TRBV4-1 to TRBJ2-5; 7 bases are a match to TRBD2. The tail of the sequence fits TRBJ2-7 better, so the J call may be wrong. The length of the CDR3 is 14 residues. CDR1 MGHRA and CDR2 YSYEKL come from the germline V gene. The CDR3 sequence is CASSHGLDFYEQYF. The CDR3 region has the DNA TGCGCCAGCAGCCATGGACTAGACTTCTACGAGCAGTACTTC.

This clone was detected once. This CDR3 is CASSLDDSLQGYTF. The CDR3 DNA follows: TGTGCCAGCAGCTTAGACGACAGTCTACAAGGCTACACCTTC. The rearrangement links TRBV7-6 to TRBJ1-2; D perhaps matches TRBD1 (5 bases). The CDR3 contains 14 residues. V dropped 1 base and J dropped 8 bases, with 14 bases sitting between them. CDR1 SGHVS and CDR2 FNYEAQ come from the germline V gene.

To note about this clone: This sample includes further DNA sequences coding for the same CDR3. The V call is TRBV7-8, the J call TRBJ2-3; the match to TRBD2 covers 8 bases. CDR1 and CDR2 (germline): SGHVS, FQNEAQ. The J segment lost 4 bases and the V segment lost 3 bases, leaving 3 bases of the junction unmatched. The CDR3 is made up of 14 amino acids. The CDR3 reads CASSFSGLADTQYF. As DNA, the CDR3 is TGTGCCAGCAGCTTCTCGGGACTAGCAGATACGCAGTATTTT. The entire variable domain, with the rest obtained from reference TRBV7-8 and TRBJ2-3, is as follows: GAGVSQSPRYKVAKRGQDVALRCDPISGHVSLFWYQQALGQGPEFLTYFQNEAQLDKSGLPSDRFFAERPEGSVSTLKIQRTQQEDSAVYLCASSFSGLADTQYFGPGTRLTVL.

The chain couples TRBV4-2 to TRBJ2-2, with a possible D match to TRBD1 (5 bases). The CDR3 covers 16 residues. Germline V CDR1 and CDR2: LGHNA, YNFKEQ. Trimming removed 3 bases at V and 5 bases at J, with 16 bases between. CDR3 residues: CASSQADRPGTGELFF. CDR3 coding DNA: TGTGCCAGCAGCCAGGCTGACAGACCCGGGACCGGGGAGCTGTTTTTT.

This rearrangement joins TRBV27 to TRBJ2-7; TRBD1 might be the D (7 bases). CDR1 and CDR2 from the germline V gene are MNHEY and SMNVEV (reference sequence). The V end lost 2 bases, the J end lost 2 bases, and 22 bases lay between the germline ends. This CDR3 is built from 18 residues. CDR3 coding DNA: TGTGCCAGCAGTTTACGCCAACTCCCAGGGGGGAACCCCTACGAGCAGTACTTC. It translates to CASSLRQLPGGNPYEQYF.

The rearrangement uses TRBV7-9 and TRBJ2-1; no firm D call. CDR3 length: 13 residues. V was shortened by 0 bases and J by 7 bases, with 7 bases between the two germline ends. CDR1 is SEHNR, CDR2 FQNEAQ, per germline (reference sequence). CDR3 bases: TGTGCCAGCAGCTTAGCGACGTGGAATGAGCAGTTCTTC. It encodes CASSLATWNEQFF.

Turning to this clone: Other DNA sequences from this sample encode an identical CDR3 as well. V is TRBV28 and J is TRBJ2-1; D remains unclear. V was shortened by 8 bases and J by 1 base, with 3 bases between the two germline ends. This CDR3 contains 11 residues. Germline assignment: CDR1 MDHEN and CDR2 SYDVKM. In DNA form, the CDR3 reads TGTGCCAGCGGGTCCTACAATGAGCAGTTCTTC. This encodes CASGSYNEQFF. The entire variable domain, with the rest obtained from reference TRBV28 and TRBJ2-1, is as follows: DVKVTQSSRYLVKRTGEKVFLECVQDMDHENMFWYRQDPGLGLRLIYFSYDVKMKEKGDIPEGYSVSREKKERFSLILESASTNQTSMYLCASGSYNEQFFGPGTRLTVL.

The V and J genes are TRBV5-1 and TRBJ1-1; possibly TRBD1 for D (5 bases). The CDR3 spans 12 residues. Trimming took off 5 bases at V and 12 bases at J, with 17 bases between the two ends. Germline V CDR1 and CDR2: SGHRS, YFSETQ. The CDR3 DNA reads TGCGCCAGCAGGTCGGGGCTGGGGGTGTCTTTCTTT. It is translated as CASRSGLGVSFF.

The V call is TRBV7-2, the J call TRBJ2-7, with D unresolved. Germline assignment: CDR1 SGHTA and CDR2 FQGNSA. V dropped 1 base and J dropped 6 bases, with 13 bases sitting between them. This CDR3 is built from 14 residues. As DNA, the CDR3 is TGTGCCAGCAGCTTAGATCATACTCAACGCGAGCAGTACTTC. Protein: CASSLDHTQREQYF.

The V gene is TRBV7-2, the J gene TRBJ2-1; TRBD2 agrees at 10 bases. Germline trimming cut 5 bases from V and 4 bases from J; bases unmatched to any gene: 2. The CDR3 has 14 residues. The germline V gene has CDR1 SGHTA and CDR2 FQGNSA. CDR3 bases: TGTGCCAGCAGCCGGGGACTAGCGTACAATGAGCAGTTCTTC. Translation gives CASSRGLAYNEQFF.

The gene calls are TRBV30 and TRBJ2-3; TRBD2 matches 9 bases. Per the germline V gene, CDR1 is GTSNPN and CDR2 is SVGIG (reference sequence). V lost 1 base to trimming and J lost 6 bases; unmatched junction nucleotides: 11. This CDR3 has 16 amino acids. The CDR3 nucleotides are TGTGCCTGGAGTGCAGTGGTCGCGGGAGGGCCTGATACGCAGTATTTT. It specifies CAWSAVVAGGPDTQYF.

This clone was counted between two and nine times. This specimen includes other DNA sequences encoding the same CDR3. V and J are TRBV30 and TRBJ1-1; D not certain. Trimming took off 0 bases at V and 1 base at J, with 6 bases between the two ends. The length of the CDR3 is 13 residues. Germline V gives CDR1 GTSNPN, CDR2 SVGIG (reference sequence). In nucleotides, the CDR3 is TGTGCCTGGAGTGTAGGGCAGAACACTGAAGCTTTCTTT. As protein: CAWSVGQNTEAFF.

V usage is TRBV7-3 and J usage is TRBJ2-3; D is possibly TRBD1 (5 bases). Trimming cost V 2 bases and J 4 bases, with 13 bases left between them. Germline V gives CDR1 SGHTA, CDR2 FQGTGA. This CDR3 comprises 15 residues. The CDR3 nucleotides are TGTGCCAGCAGCTTATATAGGGTAGGGGCAGATACGCAGTATTTT. It translates to CASSLYRVGADTQYF.

V usage is TRBV5-1 and J usage is TRBJ2-7, with D possibly being TRBD2 (6 bases). CDR1 and CDR2 from the germline V gene are SGHRS and YFSETQ. The CDR3 runs to 15 residues. Trimming pared 0 bases from V and 7 bases from J, leaving 17 bases between. The CDR3 is CASSLGGTPKREQYF. In DNA, the CDR3 is TGCGCCAGCAGCTTGGGCGGGACTCCAAAGAGGGAGCAGTACTTC.

The J gene is TRBJ1-1, the V gene TRBV10-3; the D gene is possibly TRBD1 (5 bases). The germline V gene encodes CDR1 ENHRY and CDR2 SYGVKD. The length of the CDR3 is 12 residues. V dropped 10 bases and J dropped 0 bases, with 9 bases sitting between them. CDR3 nucleotide sequence: TGTGCCACAAGACAGATGAACACTGAAGCTTTCTTT. Its protein product is CATRQMNTEAFF.

In this sample, this clone turned up a few times. The V and J genes are TRBV27 and TRBJ1-5; 7 bases align to TRBD1. Trimming took 3 bases from V and 7 from J; bases not matched to a gene: 6. The CDR3 has 14 residues. The V gene's germline CDR1 is MNHEY and CDR2 SMNVEV (reference sequence). CDR3 DNA: TGTGCCAGCAGTTTGCAGCCAGGGGGGCAGCCCCAGCATTTT. Protein: CASSLQPGGQPQHF.

The table lists this clone with a count of one. The chain links TRBV19 to TRBJ2-2, with no clear D. The germline V and J ends were trimmed by 3 bases and 4 bases, with 6 bases remaining between them. Germline V gives CDR1 LNHDA, CDR2 SQIVND (reference sequence). CDR3 length: 13 residues. The CDR3 spells CASSIIFTGELFF. The CDR3 coding sequence is TGTGCCAGTAGTATTATTTTCACCGGGGAGCTGTTTTTT.

The chain links TRBV6-5 to TRBJ2-7; D possibly corresponds to TRBD1 (6 bases). The V end lost 8 bases, the J end lost 0 bases, and 11 bases lay between the germline ends. The germline CDR1 and CDR2 sequences are MNHEY and SVGAGI. The CDR3 covers 13 residues. The CDR3, as DNA: TGTGCCAGCCGGGACACTAACTCCTACGAGCAGTACTTC. Translating it yields CASRDTNSYEQYF.

The CDR3 here is CASSPSFSSAEAFF. CDR3 sequence (DNA): TGTGCCAGCAGCCCATCGTTTTCTTCGGCTGAAGCTTTCTTT. The J gene is TRBJ1-1, the V gene TRBV7-3, with no clear D. Looked up from germline, CDR1 is SGHTA and CDR2 is FQGTGA. The V and J ends lost 5 bases and 6 bases respectively, with 16 bases between them. The length of the CDR3 is 14 residues.

V usage is TRBV6-4 and J usage is TRBJ1-3; 10 nucleotides match TRBD1. The CDR3 is made up of 16 amino acids. Unmatched junction bases numbered 4, after V lost 2 bases and J lost 3 bases. Looked up from germline, CDR1 is MRHNA and CDR2 is SNTAGT. The DNA for the CDR3 is TGTGCCAGCAGTGACGGTTGGGACAGGGGTGGAAACACCATATATTTT. Protein: CASSDGWDRGGNTIYF.